A single sample is the source of the 18 T cell receptor beta chains below, sequenced in a study of blood T cell repertoires in COVID-19 (dated by TCRdb to 2020 to 2021). The library was obtained by the immunoSEQ multiplex PCR assay. The clones in this table, taken by TCRdb from immuneACCESS, are in-frame only. Not every clone is retained; where verified, under half of the shortfall comes from an unresolved V gene, and the cause of the rest is unknown. Across this sample there are over 100,000 clones, with 75% to 95% seen only once. Clones ranked in the top ten supply approximately 5.5% of the sample. The sequencing input was peripheral blood. The receptors stem from a human donor in a cohort sampled during active COVID-19.

The chain joins TRBV7-8 to TRBJ1-2, with 8 nucleotides matching TRBD1. Unmatched junction bases numbered 11, after V lost 3 bases and J lost 2 bases. The CDR3 consists of 17 residues. CDR1 SGHVS and CDR2 FQNEAQ come from the germline V gene. CDR3 amino acids: CASSFIFRGRANYGYTF. CDR3 coding DNA: TGTGCCAGCAGCTTTATTTTCAGGGGGCGGGCAAACTATGGCTACACCTTC.

The chain joins TRBV29-1 to TRBJ1-2, with a possible D match to TRBD1 (5 bases). CDR1 and CDR2 from the germline V gene are SQVTM and ANQGSEA. There are 13 residues in the CDR3. The germline V and J ends were trimmed by 7 bases and 8 bases, with 20 bases remaining between them. In nucleotides, the CDR3 is TGCAGCGCGACCTATCCTCCGGGGGTAGGCTACACCTTC. Its translation is CSATYPPGVGYTF. Using reference TRBV29-1 and TRBJ1-2 for the parts outside the CDR3, the full variable domain is SAVISQKPSRDICQRGTSLTIQCQVDSQVTMMFWYRQQPGQSLTLIATANQGSEATYESGFVIDKFPISRPNLTFSTLTVSNMSPEDSSIYLCSATYPPGVGYTFGSGTRLTVV.

The V gene is TRBV19, the J gene TRBJ1-4; TRBD1 matches 10 bases. CDR3 length: 16 amino acids. Trimming at V came to 5 bases and at J to 8 bases, leaving 11 bases not matched to a gene. Germline CDR1 LNHDA, CDR2 SQIVND (reference sequence). The CDR3 nucleotides read TGTGCCAGTAGTGCCCAAACCGGGACAGGGGTAGAAAAACTGTTTTTT. As protein: CASSAQTGTGVEKLFF.

This chain uses TRBV9 with TRBJ2-3; 8 bases are shared with TRBD2. The V gene end was trimmed by 0 bases and the J gene end by 2 bases; junction bases not matched to a gene: 5. The germline V gene encodes CDR1 SGDLS and CDR2 YYNGEE. The CDR3 extends over 16 amino acids. The CDR3 spells CASSVGSGLDTDTQYF. CDR3 coding DNA: TGTGCCAGCAGCGTAGGCTCGGGACTAGACACAGATACGCAGTATTTT.

V and J are TRBV19 and TRBJ2-3; D possibly corresponds to TRBD2 (6 bases). Trimming removed 5 bases at V and 4 bases at J, with 19 bases between. The CDR3 covers 16 residues. Germline V CDR1 and CDR2: LNHDA, SQIVND (reference sequence). In nucleotides, the CDR3 is TGTGCCAGTAGTTGGGGGGAAATGACGGTCGCAGATACGCAGTATTTT. It is translated as CASSWGEMTVADTQYF.

This rearrangement joins TRBV3-1 (or the pseudogene TRBV3-2) to TRBJ2-7; D gene ambiguous. The CDR3 is 14 residues long. From germline, CDR1 is LGHDT and CDR2 YNNKEL (reference sequence). V shed 1 base and J shed 4 bases, with 11 bases lying between them. CDR3 nucleotide sequence: TGTGCCAGCAGCCAAGGCAGGTTTCGATACGAGCAGTACTTC. Translation gives CASSQGRFRYEQYF.

On this clone: Sequence at one end of the junction differs from germline and may be a read error. The V call is TRBV4-3, the J call TRBJ2-3; 7 positions match TRBD2. Looked up from germline, CDR1 is LGHNA and CDR2 is YSLEER. The CDR3 spans 18 residues. The CDR3 is CASSLTISLAELTYTQYF. For the CDR3, the DNA is TGCGCCAGCAGCCTCACTATTTCTCTAGCGGAACTCACATATACGCAGTATTTT.

The count of this clone is one. The V gene is TRBV4-3, the J gene TRBJ2-7; perhaps TRBD2 as D (5 bases). This CDR3 contains 15 residues. The V end lost 0 bases, the J end lost 3 bases, and 12 bases lay between the germline ends. Germline loops: CDR1 LGHNA, CDR2 YSLEER. The CDR3 DNA follows: TGCGCCAGCAGCCAAGATACGGGAAATTACTACGAGCAGTACTTC. Protein sequence: CASSQDTGNYYEQYF.

The rearrangement links TRBV28 to TRBJ2-7, with 7 bases fitting TRBD2. This CDR3 spans 15 amino acids. Losses at the gene ends were 3 bases for V and 0 bases for J; bases not matched to a gene: 5. Germline values: CDR1 MDHEN, CDR2 SYDVKM. DNA for the CDR3: TGTGCCAGCAGTTTTATAGCGGGTAGCTCCTACGAGCAGTACTTC. This codes for CASSFIAGSSYEQYF.

V is TRBV27 and J is TRBJ2-3; TRBD1 matches at 7 bases. The CDR3 contains 22 residues. V lost 0 bases and J lost 0; bases outside the gene matches: 21. Germline-derived CDR1 and CDR2 are MNHEY and SMNVEV (reference sequence). CDR3 bases: TGTGCCAGCAGTTTATCCAATCCGGGGACAGCCAATGTACTAACTAGCACAGATACGCAGTATTTT. Its translation is CASSLSNPGTANVLTSTDTQYF.

This sequence joins TRBV28 and TRBJ2-5; TRBD1 is a possible D gene (5 bases). The length of the CDR3 is 12 residues. Germline lookup yields CDR1 MDHEN and CDR2 SYDVKM. V dropped 8 bases and J dropped 2 bases, with 9 bases sitting between them. The CDR3 coding sequence is TGTGCCAGCGGGGCAGGGCAAGAGACCCAGTACTTC. Its protein product is CASGAGQETQYF.

CDR3 bases: TGTGCCAGCAGTTACTCGACAGGTGGGGCCAACGTCCTGACTTTC. Translated, it gives CASSYSTGGANVLTF. The rearrangement links TRBV6-2 or TRBV6-3 to TRBJ2-6, with D perhaps matching TRBD1 (6 bases). Germline values: CDR1 MNHEY, CDR2 SVGEGT. CDR3 length: 15 residues. Trimming took off 0 bases at V and 3 bases at J, with 6 bases between the two ends.

CDR3 amino acids: CASSRSGTQYF. For the CDR3, the DNA is TGTGCCAGCAGCCGCTCGGGTACGCAGTATTTT. This chain connects TRBV4-2 to TRBJ2-3; D is unresolved. The CDR3 runs to 11 residues. Germline loops: CDR1 LGHNA, CDR2 YNFKEQ. V was cut by 4 bases and J by 8 bases, with 7 bases left in between.

The chain uses TRBV27 and TRBJ2-7; 7 nucleotides agree with TRBD1. This CDR3 comprises 13 residues. Losses at the gene ends were 4 bases for V and 7 bases for J; bases not matched to a gene: 7. Germline V gene data show CDR1 as MNHEY and CDR2 as SMNVEV (reference sequence). The CDR3 region is CASSWTGKVEQYF. The CDR3 DNA is TGTGCCAGCAGTTGGACAGGAAAGGTGGAGCAGTACTTC.

The rearrangement uses TRBV5-1 and TRBJ2-3; TRBD2 matches at 7 bases. The CDR3 totals 15 residues. Trimming at V came to 7 bases and at J to 3 bases, leaving 11 bases not matched to a gene. The germline V gene has CDR1 SGHRS and CDR2 YFSETQ. CDR3 residues: CASRRIRGGTDTQYF. The CDR3 nucleotides read TGCGCCAGCCGCCGCATTAGGGGAGGGACAGATACGCAGTATTTT.

Only one count was recorded for this clone. Its ends do not fully match the called genes, so a read error is possible. The V call is TRBV19, the J call TRBJ1-3; no clear D. CDR3 size: 13 residues. The V gene's germline CDR1 is LNHDA and CDR2 SQIVND (reference sequence). CDR3 DNA: TGTGCCAGTAGTCTAGATCTGGGAAACACCATATATTTT. Encoded protein: CASSLDLGNTIYF.

This chain's CDR3 is CASSVDLGTDTQYF. In DNA form, the CDR3 reads TGTGCCAGCAGCGTAGATCTCGGCACAGATACGCAGTATTTT. The chain joins TRBV9 to TRBJ2-3; D remains unclear. Germline V gene data show CDR1 as SGDLS and CDR2 as YYNGEE. V lost 0 bases and J 1 base, leaving 6 bases between the germline ends. The CDR3 is 14 amino acids.

The J gene is TRBJ1-2, the V gene TRBV7-9, with 7 bases lining up with TRBD1. CDR1 and CDR2 (germline): SEHNR, FQNEAQ (reference sequence). This CDR3 is built from 16 residues. Trimming cost V 6 bases and J 0 bases; bases outside gene matches: 10. DNA for the CDR3: TGTGCCAGCAGACCAATTTACAGGGGTTCTAACTATGGCTACACCTTC. Protein sequence: CASRPIYRGSNYGYTF.